The 6 T cell receptor beta chains presented below share a single source sample, sequenced in a study of shared clonotypes between healthy human individuals. TCRdb keeps only in-frame clones here, not all; method: immunoSEQ multiplex PCR. This table holds more than 900,000 clones, 70% to 80% found once. Sequences were obtained from memory CD4+ T cells from PBMCs. Subset specified: CD45RA-negative fraction. Receptors originate from a man younger than 35 in good health. Some clones in this sample may be carry-over from other donors' samples.

The CDR3 DNA is TGTGCCAGCACAGCACAAGGCTACGAGCAGTACTTC. Protein: CASTAQGYEQYF. The J gene is TRBJ2-7, the V gene TRBV28; D remains unclear. CDR1 is MDHEN, CDR2 SYDVKM, per germline. Deletions cut 7 bases from V and 3 bases from J, with 10 bases between. There are 12 residues in the CDR3.

This chain uses TRBV7-8 with TRBJ1-4; maybe TRBD1 (6 bases). V lost 6 bases to trimming and J lost 4 bases, with 12 bases between them. Looked up from germline, CDR1 is SGHVS and CDR2 is FQNEAQ. The CDR3 runs 14 residues. This CDR3 is CASRRDTGNEKLFF. CDR3 nucleotides: TGTGCCAGCAGGAGGGACACCGGTAATGAAAAACTGTTTTTT. The variable domain in full, completed from reference TRBV7-8 and TRBJ1-4, reads GAGVSQSPRYKVAKRGQDVALRCDPISGHVSLFWYQQALGQGPEFLTYFQNEAQLDKSGLPSDRFFAERPEGSVSTLKIQRTQQEDSAVYLCASRRDTGNEKLFFGSGTQLSVL.

The chain links TRBV29-1 to TRBJ1-2; tentative D call: TRBD1 (6 bases). Trimming shortened V by 3 bases and J by 5 bases, and 10 bases separated the two germline ends. There are 12 residues in the CDR3. CDR1 and CDR2 (germline): SQVTM, ANQGSEA. The CDR3 spells CSVDRGGYGYTF. The CDR3 nucleotides are TGCAGCGTTGACCGAGGGGGATATGGCTACACCTTC.

The genes are TRBV4-2 and TRBJ2-1; tentative D call: TRBD1 (5 bases). Per germline, CDR1 LGHNA and CDR2 YNFKEQ. The germline V and J ends were trimmed by 3 bases and 0 bases, with 12 bases remaining between them. The CDR3 is 16 amino acids. CDR3 amino acids: CASSQADTSSYNEQFF. The CDR3, as DNA: TGTGCCAGCAGCCAGGCGGACACGAGCTCCTACAATGAGCAGTTCTTC.

To note about this clone: The sample has other DNA sequences that encode this CDR3 too. The CDR3 here is CASSLGTENQPQHF. CDR3 DNA sequence: TGTGCCAGCTCACTGGGGACAGAAAATCAGCCCCAGCATTTT. V and J are TRBV18 and TRBJ1-5, with 7 bases identical to TRBD1. V dropped 4 bases and J dropped 4; count of bases not matched to a gene: 4. The CDR3 is 14 residues long. The germline CDR1 and CDR2 sequences are KGHSH and LQKENI.

This chain uses TRBV5-1 with TRBJ2-1; 9 positions match TRBD2. J gave up 7 bases and V 3 bases, and 8 bases lay outside the gene matches. Germline V gives CDR1 SGHRS, CDR2 YFSETQ. This CDR3 comprises 15 residues. The CDR3 DNA reads as TGCGCCAGCAGCTCTCTTAGCGGGAGTGGTAATGAGCAGTTCTTC. Translating it yields CASSSLSGSGNEQFF.